This T cell receptor beta chain came from a study of OX40 agonist ivuxolimab in advanced cancers. At the level of the study: Every 2 weeks, patients got intravenous ivuxolimab at one of six dose levels (0.01-10 mg/kg).

The data were produced by immunoSEQ multiplex PCR, yet TCRdb's version contains in-frame clones alone and is incomplete. Among about 41,000 clones, approximately 86% were seen once, and the ten largest hold less than 3.5%. Study conclusions and caveats: Blood T cells, both CD4+ and CD8+, expanded clonally by week 6 at 0.1 to 3.0 mg/kg. No antigen was identified for the clonally expanded peripheral T cells.

There are 15 residues in the CDR3. Germline CDR1 SGHKS, CDR2 YYEKEE (reference sequence). Trimming stripped 0 bases from V and 4 bases from J, with 13 bases between. Notes on this clone: No antigen is known for it.

The sequenced sample was CD4+ or CD8+ T cells sorted from blood, obtained in a trial of the OX40 agonist ivuxolimab. The origin of this receptor is an adult with an advanced solid tumor such as melanoma, head and neck, liver or kidney cancer. The gene calls are TRBV5-5 and TRBJ1-2, with D possibly being TRBD1 (5 bases). The CDR3 is CASSLVGFGGYGYTF. CDR3 bases: TGTGCCAGCAGCTTGGTGGGGTTTGGGGGCTATGGCTACACCTTC. The full variable domain, its missing parts supplied by reference TRBV5-5 and TRBJ1-2, is DAGVTQSPTHLIKTRGQQVTLRCSPISGHKSVSWYQQVLGQGPQFIFQYYEKEERGRGNFPDRFSARQFPNYSSELNVNALLLGDSALYLCASSLVGFGGYGYTFGSGTRLTVV.